Below, 17 T cell receptor beta chains from the same sample are listed, as sequenced in a study of blood T cell repertoires in COVID-19. Sequenced by immunoSEQ multiplex PCR; TCRdb stores in-frame clones only, minus some. The table records 280,000 or so clones, around 90% of them present only once. Sequencing used peripheral blood. Receptor source: a man between 18 and 29 years old with active or convalescent COVID-19.

This chain uses TRBV27 with TRBJ1-6; TRBD1 agrees at 7 bases. The CDR3 is made up of 15 amino acids. Germline CDR1 and CDR2: MNHEY and SMNVEV (reference sequence). V lost 6 bases, J lost 6 bases, and 8 bases stayed unmatched. The CDR3 is CASSFTSGGNSPLHF. DNA of the CDR3: TGTGCCAGCAGCTTTACCTCAGGGGGTAATTCACCCCTCCACTTT.

There are a few counts of this clone. The rearrangement links TRBV2 to TRBJ1-5; tentative D call: TRBD1 (6 bases). Trimming took off 6 bases at V and 13 bases at J, with 22 bases between the two ends. The V gene's germline CDR1 is SNHLY and CDR2 FYNNEI. The CDR3 totals 14 residues. The CDR3 protein is CASRDTGHKLTQHF. CDR3 nucleotide sequence: TGTGCCAGCAGGGATACAGGGCACAAACTTACTCAGCATTTT.

The chain carries TRBV29-1 and TRBJ2-1; D not certain. The V and J ends lost 3 bases and 1 base respectively, with 10 bases between them. The CDR3 runs to 14 residues. Germline values: CDR1 SQVTM, CDR2 ANQGSEA. The CDR3 DNA follows: TGCAGCGTTGAGGGCAGTGGGTCCTACAATGAGCAGTTCTTC. This translates into CSVEGSGSYNEQFF.

The rearrangement links TRBV11-2 to TRBJ2-2; D is unresolved. The CDR3 sequence is 11 residues long. Germline V CDR1 and CDR2: SGHAT, FQNNGV. The germline V and J ends were trimmed by 6 bases and 6 bases, with 5 bases remaining between them. The CDR3 loop is CASSPAGELFF. The CDR3 nucleotides are TGTGCCAGCAGTCCTGCCGGGGAGCTGTTTTTT.

This clone was recorded once. At the DNA level, this CDR3 is encoded by other sequences in the same sample as well. The chain employs TRBV10-3 and TRBJ2-5; 7 nucleotides match TRBD1. Trimming removed 6 bases from V and 2 bases from J; junction bases left unmatched: 3. The CDR3 totals 13 residues. Germline CDR1 ENHRY, CDR2 SYGVKD. CDR3 bases: TGTGCCATCAGGAGGGACAGTCAAGAGACCCAGTACTTC. Amino acid sequence: CAIRRDSQETQYF.

The chain recombines TRBV19 with TRBJ2-2; 7 positions match TRBD2. The CDR3 is made up of 17 amino acids. Germline V gene lookup returns CDR1 LNHDA and CDR2 SQIVND (reference sequence). The V and J ends lost 1 base and 0 bases, in that order; junction bases with no gene match: 5. The CDR3 DNA sequence: TGTGCCAGTAGTATAGGTAAACGGGGGGCGAACACCGGGGAGCTGTTTTTT. This codes for CASSIGKRGANTGELFF. Supplemented by reference TRBV19 and TRBJ2-2, the full variable domain reads DGGITQSPKYLFRKEGQNVTLSCEQNLNHDAMYWYRQDPGQGLRLIYYSQIVNDFQKGDIAEGYSVSREKKESFPLTVTSAQKNPTAFYLCASSIGKRGANTGELFFGEGSRLTVL.

V gene TRBV5-1 combines with J gene TRBJ2-3; 9 bases align to TRBD2. The V and J ends lost 4 bases and 3 bases, in that order; junction bases with no gene match: 3. CDR3 size: 14 residues. CDR1 is SGHRS, CDR2 YFSETQ, per germline. CDR3 sequence: CASSLGLATDTQYF. The CDR3 nucleotides read TGCGCCAGCAGCCTCGGACTAGCGACAGATACGCAGTATTTT. The whole variable domain, filled in from reference TRBV5-1 and TRBJ2-3, reads KAGVTQTPRYLIKTRGQQVTLSCSPISGHRSVSWYQQTPGQGLQFLFEYFSETQRNKGNFPGRFSGRQFSNSRSEMNVSTLELGDSALYLCASSLGLATDTQYFGPGTRLTVL.

V gene TRBV6-6 combines with J gene TRBJ2-7; 7 bases map to TRBD1. This CDR3 contains 14 residues. Trimming at V came to 6 bases and at J to 4 bases, leaving 9 bases not matched to a gene. The V gene's germline CDR1 is MNHNY and CDR2 SVGAGI (reference sequence). The CDR3 DNA is TGTGCCAGCAGATTTAACCGGGACAGATACGAGCAGTACTTC. This translates into CASRFNRDRYEQYF.

As DNA, the CDR3 is TGCAGCGTTGCCCCGGGGACAGGGGATCAGCCCCAGCATTTT. Translation: CSVAPGTGDQPQHF. The chain uses TRBV29-1 and TRBJ1-5, with 10 bases fitting TRBD1. Germline CDR1 and CDR2: SQVTM and ANQGSEA. J lost 5 bases, V lost 4 bases, and 5 bases had no gene match. The CDR3 consists of 14 residues. The full variable domain, rest sourced from reference TRBV29-1 and TRBJ1-5, is SAVISQKPSRDICQRGTSLTIQCQVDSQVTMMFWYRQQPGQSLTLIATANQGSEATYESGFVIDKFPISRPNLTFSTLTVSNMSPEDSSIYLCSVAPGTGDQPQHFGDGTRLSIL.

The chain has TRBV5-1 and TRBJ2-5, with 12 bases matching TRBD2. The CDR3 runs to 18 residues. The trim removed 3 bases at V and 2 bases at J, leaving 11 bases unmatched. Germline values: CDR1 SGHRS, CDR2 YFSETQ. The CDR3: CASSSHVPGLAGQETQYF. In DNA, the CDR3 is TGCGCCAGCAGCTCGCACGTCCCGGGACTAGCGGGTCAAGAGACCCAGTACTTC.

The gene calls are TRBV9 and TRBJ2-3, with a weak D call TRBD2 (6 bases). Between the trimmed V and J ends, which lost 3 bases and 0 bases, there was a span of 11 bases. This CDR3 region has 15 residues. Germline V gene sequence: CDR1 SGDLS, CDR2 YYNGEE. CDR3 bases: TGTGCCAGCAGCGAGGACGGGACTAGCACAGATACGCAGTATTTT. It yields the protein CASSEDGTSTDTQYF.

Written as DNA, the CDR3 is TGTGCCAGCAGTCCCCTCAGGGGCGCGAGAGATACGCAGTATTTT. As protein: CASSPLRGARDTQYF. The chain links TRBV28 to TRBJ2-3, with D possibly matching TRBD1 (6 bases). CDR3 length: 15 amino acids. V dropped 5 bases and J dropped 5 bases, with 17 bases sitting between them. Per the germline V gene, CDR1 is MDHEN and CDR2 is SYDVKM.

CDR3 protein: CASSYSGGNEQYF. The CDR3 nucleotides read TGTGCCAGCAGTTACTCGGGGGGGAACGAGCAGTACTTC. The V gene is TRBV6-6, the J gene TRBJ2-7; the match to TRBD2 covers 7 bases. The length of the CDR3 is 13 residues. J was trimmed by 5 bases and V by 0 bases; bases with no gene match: 1. Per germline, CDR1 MNHNY and CDR2 SVGAGI (reference sequence).

The J gene is TRBJ2-5, the V gene TRBV19; 14 bases match TRBD2. The germline CDR1 and CDR2 sequences are LNHDA and SQIVND (reference sequence). This CDR3 is built from 16 residues. V shed 4 bases and J 1 base; nucleotides not matched to a gene: 2. In nucleotides, the CDR3 is TGTGCCAGTAGTACCGGGACTAGCGGGGGCCAAGAGACCCAGTACTTC. It specifies CASSTGTSGGQETQYF.

The J gene is TRBJ2-6, the V gene TRBV19; D gene ambiguous. The CDR3 covers 12 residues. Deletions cut 9 bases from V and 2 bases from J, with 5 bases between. Germline V gene sequence: CDR1 LNHDA, CDR2 SQIVND (reference sequence). CDR3 residues: CASRAGANVLTF. CDR3 DNA sequence: TGTGCCAGCCGGGCTGGGGCCAACGTCCTGACTTTC.

This clone was seen just once. The chain recombines TRBV5-5 with TRBJ1-4; D gene ambiguous. The CDR3 loop spans 15 amino acids. Looked up from germline, CDR1 is SGHKS and CDR2 is YYEKEE (reference sequence). The V gene lost 0 bases and the J gene lost 6 bases, with 12 bases spanning the gap. The CDR3 region has the DNA TGTGCCAGCAGCTTGGCGGACTCACGGGATGAAAAACTGTTTTTT. Its translation is CASSLADSRDEKLFF.

The rearrangement links TRBV5-1 to TRBJ2-5; 10 nucleotides agree with TRBD2. CDR3 length: 16 residues. Germline trimming cut 3 bases from V and 5 bases from J; bases unmatched to any gene: 10. Germline V gene sequence: CDR1 SGHRS, CDR2 YFSETQ. The CDR3 region is CASSSSSAGGFETQYF. The CDR3 bases are TGCGCCAGCAGCTCCTCCTCAGCGGGGGGGTTCGAGACCCAGTACTTC. Supplemented by reference TRBV5-1 and TRBJ2-5, the full variable domain reads KAGVTQTPRYLIKTRGQQVTLSCSPISGHRSVSWYQQTPGQGLQFLFEYFSETQRNKGNFPGRFSGRQFSNSRSEMNVSTLELGDSALYLCASSSSSAGGFETQYFGPGTRLLVL.